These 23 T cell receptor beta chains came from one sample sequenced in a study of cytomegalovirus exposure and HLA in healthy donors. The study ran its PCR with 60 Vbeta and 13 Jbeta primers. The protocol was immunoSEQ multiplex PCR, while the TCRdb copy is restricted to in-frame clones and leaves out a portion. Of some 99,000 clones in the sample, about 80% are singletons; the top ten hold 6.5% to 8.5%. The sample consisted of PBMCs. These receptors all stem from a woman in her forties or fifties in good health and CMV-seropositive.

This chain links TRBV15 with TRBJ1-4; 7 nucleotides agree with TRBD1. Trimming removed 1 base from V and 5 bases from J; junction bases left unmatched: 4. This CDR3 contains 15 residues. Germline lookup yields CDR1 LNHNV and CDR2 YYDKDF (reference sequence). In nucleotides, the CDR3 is TGTGCCACCAGCAGAGCCGGGACAGCCAATGAAAAACTGTTTTTT. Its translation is CATSRAGTANEKLFF.

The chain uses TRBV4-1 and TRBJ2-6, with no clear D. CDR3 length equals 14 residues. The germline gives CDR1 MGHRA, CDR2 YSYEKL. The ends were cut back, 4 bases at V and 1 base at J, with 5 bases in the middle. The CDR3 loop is CASSLQSGANVLTF. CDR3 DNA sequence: TGCGCCAGCAGCCTCCAGTCTGGGGCCAACGTCCTGACTTTC.

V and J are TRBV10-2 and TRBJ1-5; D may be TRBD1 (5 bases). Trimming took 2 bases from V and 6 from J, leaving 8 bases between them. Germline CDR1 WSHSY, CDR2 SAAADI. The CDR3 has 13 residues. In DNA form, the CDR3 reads TGCGCCAGCAGTGAGGTGGGGGGTCAGCCCCAGCATTTT. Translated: CASSEVGGQPQHF.

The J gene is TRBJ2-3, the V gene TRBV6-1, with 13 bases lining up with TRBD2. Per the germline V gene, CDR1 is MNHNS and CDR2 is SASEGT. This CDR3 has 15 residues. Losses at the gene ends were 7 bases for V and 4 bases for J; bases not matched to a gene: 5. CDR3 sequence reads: CASTWTSGSSDTQYF. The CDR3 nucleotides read TGTGCCAGCACCTGGACTAGCGGGAGCTCAGATACGCAGTATTTT.

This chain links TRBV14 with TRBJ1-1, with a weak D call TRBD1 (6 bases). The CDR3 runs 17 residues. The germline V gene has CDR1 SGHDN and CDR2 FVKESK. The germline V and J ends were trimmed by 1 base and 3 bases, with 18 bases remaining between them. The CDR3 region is CASSQGYRARADTEAFF. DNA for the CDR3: TGTGCCAGCAGCCAAGGGTACAGGGCAAGGGCGGACACTGAAGCTTTCTTT.

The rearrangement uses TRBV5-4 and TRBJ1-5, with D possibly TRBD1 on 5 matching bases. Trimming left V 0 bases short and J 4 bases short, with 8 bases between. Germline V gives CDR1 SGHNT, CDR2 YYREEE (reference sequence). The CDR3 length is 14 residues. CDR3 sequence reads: CASSLGPGNQPQHF. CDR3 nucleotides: TGTGCCAGCAGCTTGGGGCCAGGGAATCAGCCCCAGCATTTT.

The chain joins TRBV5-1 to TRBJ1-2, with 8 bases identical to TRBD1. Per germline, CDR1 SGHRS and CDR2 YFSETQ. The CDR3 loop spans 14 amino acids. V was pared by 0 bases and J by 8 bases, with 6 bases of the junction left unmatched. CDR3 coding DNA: TGCGCCAGCAGCTTGGGGACAGGGAGGGGCGGCTACACCTTC. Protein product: CASSLGTGRGGYTF.

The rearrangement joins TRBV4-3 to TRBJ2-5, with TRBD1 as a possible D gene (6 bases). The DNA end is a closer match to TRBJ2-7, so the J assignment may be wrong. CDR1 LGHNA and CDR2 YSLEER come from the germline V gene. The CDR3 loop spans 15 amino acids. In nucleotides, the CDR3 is TGCGCCAGCAGCCAAGGTGGGGACACGAGCGACGAGCAGTACTTC. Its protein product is CASSQGGDTSDEQYF.

The CDR3 protein is CASSLDPAGNYEQYF. The CDR3 nucleotides read TGTGCCAGCAGCTTAGACCCGGCGGGGAATTACGAGCAGTACTTC. The chain links TRBV7-2 to TRBJ2-7; the D gene is possibly TRBD2 (6 bases). CDR3 length: 15 amino acids. V was clipped by 1 base and J by 4 bases, with 14 bases between them. The germline V gene has CDR1 SGHTA and CDR2 FQGNSA. The full variable domain, rest sourced from reference TRBV7-2 and TRBJ2-7, is GAGVSQSPSNKVTEKGKDVELRCDPISGHTALYWYRQSLGQGLEFLIYFQGNSAPDKSGLPSDRFSAERTGGSVSTLTIQRTQQEDSAVYLCASSLDPAGNYEQYFGPGTRLTVT.

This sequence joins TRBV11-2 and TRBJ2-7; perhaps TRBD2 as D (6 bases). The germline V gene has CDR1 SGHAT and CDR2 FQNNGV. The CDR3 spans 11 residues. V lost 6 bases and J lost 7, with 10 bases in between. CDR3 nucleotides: TGTGCCAGCAGTTTCCGGGGGGAGCAGTACTTC. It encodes CASSFRGEQYF. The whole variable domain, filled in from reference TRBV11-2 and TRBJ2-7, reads EAGVAQSPRYKIIEKRQSVAFWCNPISGHATLYWYQQILGQGPKLLIQFQNNGVVDDSQLPKDRFSAERLKGVDSTLKIQPAKLEDSAVYLCASSFRGEQYFGPGTRLTVT.

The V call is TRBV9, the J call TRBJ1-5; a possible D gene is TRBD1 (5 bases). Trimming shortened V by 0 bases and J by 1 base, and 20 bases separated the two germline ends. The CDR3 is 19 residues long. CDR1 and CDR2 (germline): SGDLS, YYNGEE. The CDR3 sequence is CASSVEATAQVRSNQPQHF. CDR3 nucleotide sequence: TGTGCCAGCAGCGTAGAGGCGACGGCACAGGTGAGGAGCAATCAGCCCCAGCATTTT.

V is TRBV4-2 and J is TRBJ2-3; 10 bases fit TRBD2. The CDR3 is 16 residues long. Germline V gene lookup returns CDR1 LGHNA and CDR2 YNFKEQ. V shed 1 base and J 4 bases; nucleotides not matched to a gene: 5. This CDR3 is CASSQGPAGGSDTQYF. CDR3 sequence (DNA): TGTGCCAGCAGCCAAGGTCCAGCGGGGGGGTCAGATACGCAGTATTTT.

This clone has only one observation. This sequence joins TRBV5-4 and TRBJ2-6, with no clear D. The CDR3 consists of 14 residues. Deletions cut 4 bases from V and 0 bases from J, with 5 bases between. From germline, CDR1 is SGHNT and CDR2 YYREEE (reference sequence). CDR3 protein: CASSRNSGANVLTF. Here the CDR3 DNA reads TGTGCCAGCAGCCGTAACTCTGGGGCCAACGTCCTGACTTTC.

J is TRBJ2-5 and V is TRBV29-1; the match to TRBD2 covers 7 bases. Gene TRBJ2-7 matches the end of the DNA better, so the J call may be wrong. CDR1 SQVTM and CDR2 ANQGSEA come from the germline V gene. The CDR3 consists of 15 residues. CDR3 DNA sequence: TGCAGCGTTGAAGGTAGGGGCGGGGGAACCTACGAGCAGTACTTC. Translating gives CSVEGRGGGTYEQYF.

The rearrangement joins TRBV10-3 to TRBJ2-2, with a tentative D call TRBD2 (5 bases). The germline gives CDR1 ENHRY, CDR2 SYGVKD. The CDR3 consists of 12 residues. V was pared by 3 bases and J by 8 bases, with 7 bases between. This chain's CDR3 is CAISDGEGELFF. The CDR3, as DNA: TGTGCCATCAGTGACGGGGAAGGGGAGCTGTTTTTT.

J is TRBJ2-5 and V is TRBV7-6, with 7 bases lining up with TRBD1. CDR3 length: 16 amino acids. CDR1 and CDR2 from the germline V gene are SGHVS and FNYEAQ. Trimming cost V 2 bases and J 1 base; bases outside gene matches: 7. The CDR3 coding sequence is TGTGCCAGCAGCTTATTAGAGACAGGGCCCCAAGAGACCCAGTACTTC. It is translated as CASSLLETGPQETQYF.

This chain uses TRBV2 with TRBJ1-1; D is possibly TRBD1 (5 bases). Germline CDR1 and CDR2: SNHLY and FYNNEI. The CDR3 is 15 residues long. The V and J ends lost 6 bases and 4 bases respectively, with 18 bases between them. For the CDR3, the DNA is TGTGCCAGCAGGGCCGAAGACAGAATGGGCACTGAAGCTTTCTTT. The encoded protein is CASRAEDRMGTEAFF.

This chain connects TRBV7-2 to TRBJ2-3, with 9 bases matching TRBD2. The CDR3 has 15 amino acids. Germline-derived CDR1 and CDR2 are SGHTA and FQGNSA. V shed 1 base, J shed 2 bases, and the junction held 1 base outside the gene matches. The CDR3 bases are TGTGCCAGCAGCTTAGGCGGGGGGGCCACAGATACGCAGTATTTT. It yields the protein CASSLGGGATDTQYF.

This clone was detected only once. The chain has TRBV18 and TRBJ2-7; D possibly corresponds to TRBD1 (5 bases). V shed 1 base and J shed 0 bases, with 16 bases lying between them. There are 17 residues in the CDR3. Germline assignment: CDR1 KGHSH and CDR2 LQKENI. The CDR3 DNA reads TGTGCCAGCTCACCACGGGGATTGACAGCCTCCTCCTACGAGCAGTACTTC. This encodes CASSPRGLTASSYEQYF.

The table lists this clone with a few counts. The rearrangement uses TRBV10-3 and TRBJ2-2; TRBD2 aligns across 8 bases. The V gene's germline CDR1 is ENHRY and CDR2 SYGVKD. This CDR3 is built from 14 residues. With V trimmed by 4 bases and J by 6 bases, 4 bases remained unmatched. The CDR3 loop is CAISVVTSAGELFF. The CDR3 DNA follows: TGTGCCATCAGTGTCGTGACTAGCGCCGGGGAGCTGTTTTTT.

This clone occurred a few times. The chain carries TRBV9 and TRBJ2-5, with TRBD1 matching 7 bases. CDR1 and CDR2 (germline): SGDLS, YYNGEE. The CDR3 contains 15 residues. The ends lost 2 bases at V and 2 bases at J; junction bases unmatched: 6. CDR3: CASSVGTDLQETQYF. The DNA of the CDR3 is TGTGCCAGCAGCGTGGGGACAGACCTACAAGAGACCCAGTACTTC. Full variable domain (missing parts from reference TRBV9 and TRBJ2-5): DSGVTQTPKHLITATGQRVTLRCSPRSGDLSVYWYQQSLDQGLQFLIQYYNGEERAKGNILERFSAQQFPDLHSELNLSSLELGDSALYFCASSVGTDLQETQYFGPGTRLLVL.

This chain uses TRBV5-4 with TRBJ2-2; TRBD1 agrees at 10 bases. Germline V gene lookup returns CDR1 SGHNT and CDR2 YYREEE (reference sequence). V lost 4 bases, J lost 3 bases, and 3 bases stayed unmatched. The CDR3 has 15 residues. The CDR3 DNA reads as TGTGCCAGCAGCATAGGGACAGGGGACACCGGGGAGCTGTTTTTT. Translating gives CASSIGTGDTGELFF. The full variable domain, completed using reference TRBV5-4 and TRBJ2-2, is ETGVTQSPTHLIKTRGQQVTLRCSSQSGHNTVSWYQQALGQGPQFIFQYYREEENGRGNFPPRFSGLQFPNYSSELNVNALELDDSALYLCASSIGTGDTGELFFGEGSRLTVL.

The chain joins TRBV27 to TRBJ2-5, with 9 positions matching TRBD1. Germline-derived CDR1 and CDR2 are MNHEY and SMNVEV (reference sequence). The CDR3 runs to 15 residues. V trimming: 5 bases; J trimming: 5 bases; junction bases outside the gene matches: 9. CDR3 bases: TGTGCCAGCAGTGAGGGGGACAGGGACGGGGAGACCCAGTACTTC. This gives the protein CASSEGDRDGETQYF.